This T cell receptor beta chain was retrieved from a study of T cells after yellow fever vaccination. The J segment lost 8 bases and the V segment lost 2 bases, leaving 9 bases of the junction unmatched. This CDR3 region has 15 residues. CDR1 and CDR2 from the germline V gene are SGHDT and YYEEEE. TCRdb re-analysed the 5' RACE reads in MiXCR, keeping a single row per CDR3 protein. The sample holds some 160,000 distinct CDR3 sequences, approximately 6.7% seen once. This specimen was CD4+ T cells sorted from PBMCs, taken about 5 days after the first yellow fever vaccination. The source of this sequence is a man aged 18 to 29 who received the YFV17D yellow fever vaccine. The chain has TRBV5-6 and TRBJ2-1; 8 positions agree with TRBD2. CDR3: CASSFDQRGIDEQFF. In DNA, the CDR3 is TGTGCCAGCAGCTTTGACCAGCGGGGGATCGATGAGCAGTTCTTC.